Listed below are T cell receptor beta chains from one sample, sequenced in a study of blood T cells in healthy people across ages. TCRdb re-derived calls from the 5' RACE reads in MiXCR, one entry per CDR3 protein. The data show 550,000 to 800,000 distinct CDR3 sequences, roughly 32% seen once. The sequenced sample consisted of blood. Receptors originate from a woman of 80 years or more in good health. CDR3s include the opening cysteine and the closing phenylalanine or tryptophan. D genes are given only for firm matches. Size is stated for part of the rows, as once, few or many counts, or as a class when the clone is expanded.

V: TRBV14
D: -
size: many
J: TRBJ1-2
CDR3: CASSQEVRGAGYTF
DNA: TGTGCCAGCAGCCAAGAGGTCAGGGGAGCCGGCTACACCTTC

V: TRBV21-1
D: -
size: -
J: TRBJ1-5
CDR3: CASSKARAGICQPQHF
DNA: TGTGCCAGCAGCAAAGCGAGGGCTGGGATTTGTCAGCCCCAGCATTTT

V: TRBV4-1
D: -
size: -
J: TRBJ2-1
CDR3: CASSQDTDYPWDEQFF
DNA: TGCGCCAGCAGCCAAGATACGGACTACCCCTGGGATGAGCAGTTCTTC

V: TRBV5-1
D: -
size: -
J: TRBJ2-7
CDR3: CASSLEASAPSSYEQYF
DNA: TGCGCCAGCAGCTTGGAGGCGAGCGCCCCAAGCTCCTACGAGCAGTACTTC

V: TRBV20-1
D: -
size: -
J: TRBJ1-5
CDR3: CSASEGSWNSNQPQHF
DNA: TGCAGTGCTAGTGAAGGGTCCTGGAATAGCAATCAGCCCCAGCATTTT

V: TRBV12-3/TRBV12-4
D: TRBD1
size: many
J: TRBJ2-7
CDR3: CASSRTGGEQYF
DNA: TGTGCCAGCAGCCGGACAGGCGGCGAGCAGTACTTC

V: TRBV4-1
D: -
size: many
J: TRBJ2-5
CDR3: CASSQEGQRAETQYF
DNA: TGCGCCAGCAGCCAGGAGGGACAGCGGGCGGAGACCCAGTACTTC

V: TRBV20-1
D: -
size: many
J: TRBJ2-7
CDR3: CSARRDKYEQYF
DNA: TGCAGTGCTCGCCGGGACAAATACGAGCAGTACTTC

V: TRBV7-6
D: -
size: many
J: TRBJ1-2
CDR3: CASSHERGGYTF
DNA: TGTGCCAGCTCTCACGAGCGGGGGGGCTACACCTTC

V: TRBV5-4
D: -
size: many
J: TRBJ1-2
CDR3: CASSLAVTYGYTF
DNA: TGTGCCAGCAGCTTGGCAGTCACCTATGGCTACACCTTC

V: TRBV20-1
D: -
size: many
J: TRBJ1-4
CDR3: CSALGKGEKLFF
DNA: TGCAGTGCTCTGGGGAAAGGTGAAAAACTGTTTTTT

V: TRBV20-1
D: TRBD1
size: few
J: TRBJ2-5
CDR3: CSARQGWNEQYF
DNA: TGCAGTGCGCGACAGGGTTGGAATGAGCAGTACTTC

V: TRBV7-3
D: TRBD1
size: -
J: TRBJ2-3
CDR3: CASSLGDRPSTDTQYF
DNA: TGTGCCAGCAGCTTAGGGGACAGACCGAGCACAGATACGCAGTATTTT

V: TRBV20-1
D: -
size: many
J: TRBJ2-7
CDR3: CSARRTGFSYEQYF
DNA: TGCAGTGCTAGAAGAACGGGGTTCTCCTACGAGCAGTACTTC

V: TRBV3-1
D: -
size: -
J: TRBJ1-5
CDR3: CANGRGRGQFGQPQHF
DNA: TGTGCCAACGGAAGAGGCAGGGGACAATTCGGGCAGCCCCAGCATTTT

V: TRBV20-1
D: -
size: many
J: TRBJ1-4
CDR3: CSARSGAVATNEKLFF
DNA: TGCAGTGCTAGATCGGGGGCGGTTGCAACTAATGAAAAACTGTTTTTT

V: TRBV5-1
D: -
size: many
J: TRBJ2-7
CDR3: CASSLVRGLSYEQYF
DNA: TGCGCCAGCAGCTTGGTTCGCGGCTTATCCTACGAGCAGTACTTC

V: TRBV21-1
D: -
size: few
J: TRBJ1-5
CDR3: CAIPGAESKYSNQPQHF
DNA: TGTGCCATCCCAGGGGCAGAATCGAAGTATAGCAATCAGCCCCAGCATTTT

V: TRBV5-4
D: -
size: many
J: TRBJ1-1
CDR3: CASSLGPGATEAFF
DNA: TGTGCCAGCAGCTTGGGGCCGGGGGCGACTGAAGCTTTCTTT

V: TRBV5-1
D: -
size: many
J: TRBJ2-7
CDR3: CASSLGATSYEQYF
DNA: TGCGCCAGCAGCTTGGGGGCTACCTCCTACGAGCAGTACTTC

V: TRBV10-3
D: -
size: many
J: TRBJ2-3
CDR3: CAISESETSTDTQYF
DNA: TGTGCCATCAGTGAGTCCGAAACTAGCACAGATACGCAGTATTTT

V: TRBV7-9
D: -
size: -
J: TRBJ2-7
CDR3: CASSLGPGLSSEQYF
DNA: TGTGCCAGCAGCTTAGGGCCGGGGTTGAGCTCCGAGCAGTACTTC

V: TRBV6-2/TRBV6-3
D: -
size: many
J: TRBJ2-4
CDR3: CASSYLSGAPRNIQYF
DNA: TGTGCCAGCAGTTACCTCTCGGGGGCCCCGAGGAACATTCAGTACTTC

V: TRBV3-1
D: -
size: -
J: TRBJ1-5
CDR3: CANSQQGQPQHF
DNA: TGTGCCAACAGCCAACAAGGGCAGCCCCAGCATTTT

V: TRBV12-3/TRBV12-4
D: TRBD1
size: many
J: TRBJ1-1
CDR3: CASSPQTGGPTEAFF
DNA: TGTGCCAGCAGCCCCCAGACAGGGGGCCCCACTGAAGCTTTCTTT

V: TRBV20-1
D: -
size: -
J: TRBJ1-2
CDR3: CSARSLRARGYTF
DNA: TGCAGTGCTAGGTCATTACGCGCGCGTGGCTACACCTTC

V: TRBV20-1
D: -
size: many
J: TRBJ2-3
CDR3: CSLLVPRRTDTQYF
DNA: TGCAGCCTGTTGGTTCCTCGCCGCACAGATACGCAGTATTTT

V: TRBV7-6
D: -
size: -
J: TRBJ2-4
CDR3: CASSRGWGTNIQYF
DNA: TGTGCCAGCAGCCGGGGATGGGGCACAAACATTCAGTACTTC

V: TRBV5-1
D: TRBD1
size: -
J: TRBJ1-2
CDR3: CASSPGQPVYGYTF
DNA: TGCGCCAGCAGCCCGGGACAGCCTGTCTATGGCTACACCTTC

V: TRBV7-2
D: TRBD2
size: -
J: TRBJ2-1
CDR3: CASSSEGLAGVSNEQFF
DNA: TGTGCCAGCAGCTCCGAAGGGTTAGCGGGAGTGAGCAATGAGCAGTTCTTC

V: TRBV2
D: TRBD1
size: -
J: TRBJ1-5
CDR3: CASSTGTDGQPQHF
DNA: TGTGCCAGCAGTACCGGGACAGATGGACAGCCCCAGCATTTT

V: TRBV25-1
D: TRBD1
size: few
J: TRBJ2-7
CDR3: CASRVPGQSYEQYF
DNA: TGTGCCAGCAGGGTACCGGGACAGAGCTACGAGCAGTACTTC

V: TRBV7-2
D: -
size: many
J: TRBJ1-1
CDR3: CASSRLERSTEAFF
DNA: TGTGCCAGCAGCCGGTTAGAAAGGAGCACTGAAGCTTTCTTT

V: TRBV7-8
D: TRBD1
size: many
J: TRBJ1-2
CDR3: CASSSGLTGAPYGYTF
DNA: TGTGCCAGCAGCTCGGGATTAACAGGGGCGCCCTATGGCTACACCTTC

V: TRBV28
D: -
size: few
J: TRBJ2-7
CDR3: CASSPPGDKAHEQYF
DNA: TGTGCCAGCAGTCCCCCGGGGGACAAGGCCCACGAGCAGTACTTC

V: TRBV24-1
D: TRBD1
size: -
J: TRBJ2-2
CDR3: CATSDPGQGKPGELFF
DNA: TGTGCCACCAGTGACCCCGGACAGGGAAAACCCGGGGAGCTGTTTTTT

V: TRBV5-1
D: -
size: many
J: TRBJ2-1
CDR3: CASSGTLTYNEQFF
DNA: TGCGCCAGCAGCGGGACACTTACCTACAATGAGCAGTTCTTC

V: TRBV5-6
D: -
size: once
J: TRBJ1-1
CDR3: CASSGASYTEAFF
DNA: TGTGCCAGCAGCGGGGCATCGTACACTGAAGCTTTCTTT

V: TRBV5-6
D: -
size: -
J: TRBJ1-1
CDR3: CASSLIGPDTEAFF
DNA: TGTGCCAGCAGCTTAATAGGGCCGGACACTGAAGCTTTCTTT

V: TRBV28
D: -
size: -
J: TRBJ1-2
CDR3: CAGSLGRGGYTF
DNA: TGTGCCGGCAGTTTAGGCAGGGGCGGCTACACCTTC

V: TRBV20-1
D: TRBD1
size: many
J: TRBJ1-6
CDR3: CSARGDRGRNSPLHF
DNA: TGCAGTGCTAGAGGGGACAGGGGAAGGAATTCACCCCTCCACTTT

V: TRBV24-1
D: TRBD1
size: -
J: TRBJ2-3
CDR3: CATSAPDRHSPDTQYF
DNA: TGTGCCACCAGTGCCCCGGACAGGCATTCACCAGATACGCAGTATTTT

V: TRBV12-3/TRBV12-4
D: -
size: many
J: TRBJ1-5
CDR3: CASSSGDYSNQPQHF
DNA: TGTGCCAGCAGTTCAGGGGATTATAGCAATCAGCCCCAGCATTTT

V: TRBV20-1
D: -
size: many
J: TRBJ2-7
CDR3: CSARVLSYEQYF
DNA: TGCAGTGCTAGAGTCCTATCCTACGAGCAGTACTTC

V: TRBV20-1
D: TRBD2
size: many
J: TRBJ2-3
CDR3: CSARETSATQYF
DNA: TGCAGTGCTAGAGAGACTAGCGCTACGCAGTATTTT

V: TRBV28
D: -
size: many
J: TRBJ2-7
CDR3: CASSAIQGREQYF
DNA: TGTGCCAGCAGTGCCATCCAGGGGCGCGAGCAGTACTTC

V: TRBV12-3/TRBV12-4
D: -
size: many
J: TRBJ2-2
CDR3: CASSLSETGARELFF
DNA: TGTGCCAGCAGTTTATCCGAAACGGGGGCAAGGGAGCTGTTTTTT

V: TRBV20-1
D: TRBD2
size: many
J: TRBJ2-1
CDR3: CSARGRRARNEQFF
DNA: TGCAGTGCCCGCGGGAGGAGGGCGAGGAATGAGCAGTTCTTC

V: TRBV28
D: -
size: once
J: TRBJ2-7
CDR3: CASSVSGLVDNEQYF
DNA: TGTGCCAGCAGTGTCTCCGGGCTAGTAGACAATGAGCAGTACTTC

V: TRBV5-6
D: -
size: -
J: TRBJ1-6
CDR3: CASRPGRANSPPHF
DNA: TGTGCCAGCAGGCCCGGGAGGGCTAATTCACCCCCCCACTTT

V: TRBV20-1
D: TRBD2
size: -
J: TRBJ2-5
CDR3: CSAYGTSHGQETQYF
DNA: TGCAGTGCGTATGGGACTAGCCACGGCCAAGAGACCCAGTACTTC

V: TRBV6-6
D: TRBD1
size: -
J: TRBJ1-6
CDR3: CASSPQGVRNSPLHF
DNA: TGTGCCAGCAGCCCCCAGGGGGTGAGGAATTCACCCCTCCACTTT

V: TRBV20-1
D: TRBD2
size: once
J: TRBJ2-1
CDR3: CSARDGRGRNEQFF
DNA: TGCAGTGCTAGAGATGGGAGGGGTCGGAATGAGCAGTTCTTC

V: TRBV12-3/TRBV12-4
D: -
size: -
J: TRBJ2-7
CDR3: CASITRGGSCSYEQYF
DNA: TGTGCCAGCATTACCCGGGGCGGGTCCTGCTCCTACGAGCAGTACTTC

V: TRBV20-1
D: TRBD1
size: many
J: TRBJ2-1
CDR3: CSASPTGFAEQFF
DNA: TGCAGTGCTAGCCCGACAGGGTTCGCTGAGCAGTTCTTC

V: TRBV7-2
D: TRBD1
size: -
J: TRBJ2-7
CDR3: CASSWDRGGYEQYF
DNA: TGTGCCAGCAGCTGGGACAGGGGGGGCTACGAGCAGTACTTC

V: TRBV29-1
D: TRBD2
size: many
J: TRBJ2-5
CDR3: CSVVAGGIETQYF
DNA: TGCAGCGTTGTAGCGGGGGGGATAGAGACCCAGTACTTC

V: TRBV6-5
D: -
size: many
J: TRBJ1-5
CDR3: CASSYSWDQPQHF
DNA: TGTGCCAGCAGTTACTCATGGGATCAGCCCCAGCATTTT

V: TRBV6-5
D: -
size: many
J: TRBJ1-5
CDR3: CASSYGGQRGAFNQPQHF
DNA: TGTGCCAGCAGTTACGGGGGTCAAAGGGGTGCGTTCAATCAGCCCCAGCATTTT